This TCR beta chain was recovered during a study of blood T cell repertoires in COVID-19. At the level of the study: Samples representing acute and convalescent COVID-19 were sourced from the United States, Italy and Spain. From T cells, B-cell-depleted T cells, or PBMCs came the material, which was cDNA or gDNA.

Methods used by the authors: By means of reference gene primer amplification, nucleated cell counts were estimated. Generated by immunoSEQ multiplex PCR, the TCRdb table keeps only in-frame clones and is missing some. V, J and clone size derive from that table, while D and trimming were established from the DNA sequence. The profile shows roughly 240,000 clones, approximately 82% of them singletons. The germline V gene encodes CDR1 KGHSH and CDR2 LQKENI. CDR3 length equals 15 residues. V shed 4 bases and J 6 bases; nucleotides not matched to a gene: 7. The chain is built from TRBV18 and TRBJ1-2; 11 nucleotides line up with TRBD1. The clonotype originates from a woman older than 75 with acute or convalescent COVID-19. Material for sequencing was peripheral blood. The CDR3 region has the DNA TGTGCCAGCTCACGCGGACAGGGGGCAGTGAATGGCTACACCTTC. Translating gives CASSRGQGAVNGYTF. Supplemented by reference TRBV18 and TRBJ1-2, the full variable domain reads NAGVMQNPRHLVRRRGQEARLRCSPMKGHSHVYWYRQLPEEGLKFMVYLQKENIIDESGMPKERFSAEFPKEGPSILRIQQVVRGDSAAYFCASSRGQGAVNGYTFGSGTRLTVV.